This T cell receptor (beta chain) emerged from a study of blood T cell repertoires in COVID-19 (dated by TCRdb to about 2020). About the investigation overall: Collaborator samples came from the United States, Italy and Spain and covered acute and convalescent phases of COVID-19. The material from the prospective study consisted of cDNA or gDNA derived from T cells, B-cell-depleted T cells, or PBMCs. Subjects who had been exposed to COVID-19, were actively infected with it, or had recovered from it provided the deeply sampled blood TCRbeta repertoires that made up the dataset. The repertoires were released in a freely available public database intended as a resource for research on the immune response to SARS-CoV-2. Samples were obtained from the ongoing ImmuneRACE study (first 160 participants) and from 1,000 to 1,500 subjects provided by 6 global collaborators. A de-identified subject ID, COVID-19 status, age in years and sex were almost always included in the sample metadata. Where available, HLA class I and class II types were obtained from metadata supplied by the sample provider rather than from assay-based typing.

Collaborating institutions collected whole blood in K2EDTA tubes following their own protocols. For TCRbeta analysis, collaborators shipped samples in one of three forms: frozen whole blood, isolated PBMCs, or DNA extracted from either of those sample types. For this clone: This receptor's antigen is unknown. Base qualities are not provided; no much larger clone lies one nucleotide away.

The immunoSEQ Assay, a bias-controlled multiplex PCR, was used to amplify TCRbeta CDR3 regions from genomic DNA. The published analysis was carried out like this. Nucleated cell counts per sample were estimated from amplification of reference gene primers within the assay. Sequence reads were collapsed and filtered to measure the absolute abundance of every unique TCRbeta CDR3 rearrangement. For each sample, productive Simpson clonality was calculated by taking the square root of Simpson's diversity index across productive rearrangements. Imported from immuneACCESS, the table was reduced by TCRdb to in-frame sequences with V and J called. These copies leave out some clones; in studies compared against another copy, an unresolved V gene accounts for under half, and the cause of the remainder is not known. V and J calls and clone size are those listed in that table; D and trimming were worked out from the DNA. A total of 300,000 or so clones appear in this sample, more than 80% of them only once. The ten largest clones add up to 3% to 4% of the sample.

V is reduced by 3 bases and J by 10 bases, leaving a spacing of 22 bases between them. The germline V gene gives CDR1 as SGHTS and CDR2 as YDEGEE. The CDR3 sequence holds 16 residues, the cysteine and phenylalanine included. Here the CDR3 DNA is all that survives: 48 bases in frame from base 1. The research as a whole found: Clinical and demographic metadata were provided uncurated, with the amount varying by source and participant.

The specimen sequenced was peripheral blood. The clonotype was recovered from a woman between 40 and 50 years old with acute or convalescent COVID-19. The chain couples TRBV5-8 to TRBJ1-4; matching of 5 bases hints at TRBD1 as the D gene. The nucleotides read TGTGCCAGCAGCTCGGGACTGGTTGTCGGTGGTGGAAAACTGTTTTTT. Translation gives CASSSGLVVGGGKLFF.